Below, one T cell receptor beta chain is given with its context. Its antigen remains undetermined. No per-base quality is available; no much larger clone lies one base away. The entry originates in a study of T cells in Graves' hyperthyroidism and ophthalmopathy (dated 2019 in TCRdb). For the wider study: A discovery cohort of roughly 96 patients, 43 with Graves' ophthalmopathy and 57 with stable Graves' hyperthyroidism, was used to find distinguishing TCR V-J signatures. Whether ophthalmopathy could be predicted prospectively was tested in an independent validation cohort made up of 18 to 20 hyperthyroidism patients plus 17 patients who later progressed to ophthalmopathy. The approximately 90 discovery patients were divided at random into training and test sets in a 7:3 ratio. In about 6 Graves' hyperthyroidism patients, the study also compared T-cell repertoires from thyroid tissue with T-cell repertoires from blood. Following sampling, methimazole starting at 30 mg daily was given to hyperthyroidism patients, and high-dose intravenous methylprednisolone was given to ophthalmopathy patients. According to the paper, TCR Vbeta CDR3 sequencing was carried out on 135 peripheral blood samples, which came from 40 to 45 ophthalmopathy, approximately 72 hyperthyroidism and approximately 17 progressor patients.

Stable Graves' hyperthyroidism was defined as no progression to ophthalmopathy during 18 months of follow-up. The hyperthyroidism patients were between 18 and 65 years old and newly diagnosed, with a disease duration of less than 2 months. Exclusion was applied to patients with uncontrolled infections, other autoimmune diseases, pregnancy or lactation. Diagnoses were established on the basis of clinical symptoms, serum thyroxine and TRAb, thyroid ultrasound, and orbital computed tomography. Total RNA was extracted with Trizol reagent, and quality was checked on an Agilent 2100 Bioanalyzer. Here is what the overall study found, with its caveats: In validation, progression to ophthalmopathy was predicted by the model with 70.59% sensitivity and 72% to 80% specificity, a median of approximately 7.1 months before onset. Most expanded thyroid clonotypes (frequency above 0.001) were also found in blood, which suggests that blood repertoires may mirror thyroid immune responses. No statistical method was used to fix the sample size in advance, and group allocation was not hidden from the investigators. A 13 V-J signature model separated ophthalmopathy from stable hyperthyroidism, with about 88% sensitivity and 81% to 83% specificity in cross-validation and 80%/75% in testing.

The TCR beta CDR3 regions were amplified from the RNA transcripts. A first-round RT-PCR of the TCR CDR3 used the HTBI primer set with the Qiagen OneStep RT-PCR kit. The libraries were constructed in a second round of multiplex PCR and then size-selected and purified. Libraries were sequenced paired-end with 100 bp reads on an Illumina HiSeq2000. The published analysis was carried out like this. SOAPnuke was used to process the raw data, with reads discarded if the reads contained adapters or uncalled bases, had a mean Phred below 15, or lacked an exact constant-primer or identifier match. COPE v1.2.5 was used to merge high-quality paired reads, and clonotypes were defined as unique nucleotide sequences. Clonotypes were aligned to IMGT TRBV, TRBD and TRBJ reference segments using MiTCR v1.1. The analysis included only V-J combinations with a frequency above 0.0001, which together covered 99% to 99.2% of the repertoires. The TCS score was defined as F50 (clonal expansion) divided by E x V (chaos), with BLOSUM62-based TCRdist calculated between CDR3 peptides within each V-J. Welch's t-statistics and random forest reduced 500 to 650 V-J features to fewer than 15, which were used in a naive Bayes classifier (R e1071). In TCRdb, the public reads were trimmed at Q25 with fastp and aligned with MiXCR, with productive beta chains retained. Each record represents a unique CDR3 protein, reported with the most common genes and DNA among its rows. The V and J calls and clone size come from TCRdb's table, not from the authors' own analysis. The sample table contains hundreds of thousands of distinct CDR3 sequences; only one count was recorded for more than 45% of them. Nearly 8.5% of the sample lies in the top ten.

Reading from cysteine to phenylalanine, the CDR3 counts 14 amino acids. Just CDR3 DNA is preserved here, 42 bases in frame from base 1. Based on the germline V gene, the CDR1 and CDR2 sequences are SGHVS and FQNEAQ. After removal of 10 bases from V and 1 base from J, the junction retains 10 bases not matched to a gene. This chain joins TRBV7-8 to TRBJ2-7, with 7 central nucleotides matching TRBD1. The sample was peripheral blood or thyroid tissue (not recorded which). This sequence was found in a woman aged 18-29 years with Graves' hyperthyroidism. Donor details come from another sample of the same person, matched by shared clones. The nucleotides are TGTGCCACCTCCCCGGACAGGAGATCCTACGAGCAGTACTTC. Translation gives CATSPDRRSYEQYF.